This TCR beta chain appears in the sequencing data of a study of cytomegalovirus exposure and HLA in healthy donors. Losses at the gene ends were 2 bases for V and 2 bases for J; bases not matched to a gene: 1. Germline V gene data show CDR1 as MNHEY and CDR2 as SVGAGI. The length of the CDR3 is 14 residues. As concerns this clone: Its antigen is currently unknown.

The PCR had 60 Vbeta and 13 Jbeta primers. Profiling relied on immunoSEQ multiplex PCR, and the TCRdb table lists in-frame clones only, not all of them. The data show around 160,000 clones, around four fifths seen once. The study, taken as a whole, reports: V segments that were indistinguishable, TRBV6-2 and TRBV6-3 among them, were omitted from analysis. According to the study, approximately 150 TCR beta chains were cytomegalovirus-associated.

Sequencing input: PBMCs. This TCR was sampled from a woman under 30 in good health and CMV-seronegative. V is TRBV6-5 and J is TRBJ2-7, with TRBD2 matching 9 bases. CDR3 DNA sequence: TGTGCCAGCAGTTACAGCGGGGGGCCCTACGAGCAGTACTTC. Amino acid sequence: CASSYSGGPYEQYF.